This entry lists 30 T cell receptor beta chains sequenced from one sample in a study of OX40 agonist ivuxolimab in advanced cancers. Using immunoSEQ multiplex PCR, the repertoire was profiled, and TCRdb retains in-frame clones only, with some absent. The data hold some 46,000 clones, with more than 75% observed a single time. The sequencing used CD4+ or CD8+ T cells sorted from blood, collected in a trial of the OX40 agonist ivuxolimab. The source of these receptors is an adult with an advanced solid tumor such as melanoma, head and neck, liver or kidney cancer.

This chain connects TRBV7-8 to TRBJ1-2; 7 bases are a match to TRBD1. Germline V gene lookup returns CDR1 SGHVS and CDR2 FQNEAQ. V lost 4 bases and J lost 5; bases outside the gene matches: 13. This CDR3 comprises 16 residues. CDR3 bases: TGTGCCAGCAGCTCCGGATGGATCGGGACAGCATATGGCTACACCTTC. Translating gives CASSSGWIGTAYGYTF.

This chain uses TRBV28 with TRBJ1-5, with a tentative D call TRBD1 (5 bases). The V gene lost 3 bases and the J gene lost 0 bases, with 9 bases spanning the gap. This CDR3 has 15 amino acids. CDR1 MDHEN and CDR2 SYDVKM come from the germline V gene. The CDR3 sequence is CASSFGTASNQPQHF. The CDR3 DNA follows: TGTGCCAGCAGTTTCGGGACGGCTAGCAATCAGCCCCAGCATTTT.

The genes are TRBV10-2 and TRBJ1-5; D uncertain. V dropped 0 bases and J dropped 0 bases, with 6 bases sitting between them. CDR3 length: 15 amino acids. Per the germline V gene, CDR1 is WSHSY and CDR2 is SAAADI. CDR3 sequence reads: CASSESSGSNQPQHF. The CDR3 region has the DNA TGCGCCAGCAGTGAGTCAAGCGGTAGCAATCAGCCCCAGCATTTT.

This chain joins TRBV19 and TRBJ2-2; D call uncertain. V was clipped by 5 bases and J by 8 bases, with 15 bases between them. The CDR3 has 14 amino acids. Germline CDR1 is LNHDA and CDR2 is SQIVND (reference sequence). CDR3: CASSLRHPNGELFF. The CDR3 bases are TGTGCCAGTAGTCTAAGACACCCCAATGGGGAGCTGTTTTTT.

The chain joins TRBV30 to TRBJ1-2; D is undetermined. CDR1 and CDR2 from the germline V gene are GTSNPN and SVGIG (reference sequence). The CDR3 is made up of 12 amino acids. V was shortened by 0 bases and J by 4 bases, with 6 bases between the two germline ends. The CDR3 spells CAWSVPSYGYTF. CDR3 DNA: TGTGCCTGGAGTGTACCAAGCTATGGCTACACCTTC.

The genes are TRBV5-1 and TRBJ2-7, with TRBD2 matching over 7 bases. The trim removed 0 bases at V and 6 bases at J, leaving 9 bases unmatched. This CDR3 has 15 amino acids. Germline V gene data show CDR1 as SGHRS and CDR2 as YFSETQ. The CDR3 reads CASSLVMDPGGEQYF. The DNA of the CDR3 is TGCGCCAGCAGCTTGGTTATGGACCCGGGGGGCGAGCAGTACTTC.

This clone was observed a single time. Other DNA sequences of this sample code for an identical CDR3. The chain uses TRBV7-9 and TRBJ2-7; 7 nucleotides align to TRBD2. CDR1 and CDR2 from the germline V gene are SEHNR and FQNEAQ (reference sequence). CDR3 length: 13 residues. The V and J ends lost 1 base and 7 bases, in that order; junction bases with no gene match: 4. DNA of the CDR3: TGTGCCAGCAGCTTAGGCGGGAGAGATGAGCAGTACTTC. This sequence encodes CASSLGGRDEQYF. The complete variable domain, with remaining parts taken from reference TRBV7-9 and TRBJ2-7, reads DTGVSQNPRHKITKRGQNVTFRCDPISEHNRLYWYRQTLGQGPEFLTYFQNEAQLEKSRLLSDRFSAERPKGSFSTLEIQRTEQGDSAMYLCASSLGGRDEQYFGPGTRLTVT.

This clone came up once. This chain uses TRBV6-6 with TRBJ1-5; D gene unclear. Trimming cost V 6 bases and J 0 bases, with 9 bases left between them. CDR3 size: 14 residues. Germline V gives CDR1 MNHNY, CDR2 SVGAGI (reference sequence). CDR3 nucleotide sequence: TGTGCCAGCAGCCTGACGGATAGCAATCAGCCCCAGCATTTT. Translating it yields CASSLTDSNQPQHF.

This clone was seen a handful of times. The chain couples TRBV4-2 to TRBJ2-2; D not resolved. The CDR3 extends over 13 amino acids. Trimming shortened V by 3 bases and J by 7 bases, and 9 bases separated the two germline ends. Looked up from germline, CDR1 is LGHNA and CDR2 is YNFKEQ. The CDR3 is CASSHSWGGELFF. The CDR3 nucleotides read TGTGCCAGCAGCCATTCTTGGGGCGGGGAGCTGTTTTTT.

This clone was seen once. The V and J genes are TRBV6-5 and TRBJ2-5; D may correspond to TRBD1 or TRBD2 (5 bases each). Germline lookup yields CDR1 MNHEY and CDR2 SVGAGI. V was cut by 2 bases and J by 2 bases, with 9 bases left in between. The CDR3 extends over 14 amino acids. In nucleotides, the CDR3 is TGTGCCAGCAGTTACAGGGGACCTCAAGAGACCCAGTACTTC. This encodes CASSYRGPQETQYF.

This clone showed up just once. This chain joins TRBV28 and TRBJ1-2; perhaps TRBD1 as D (6 bases). The V end was cut by 1 base, the J end by 7 bases, with 13 bases between. The CDR3 runs 14 residues. Germline V CDR1 and CDR2: MDHEN, SYDVKM. This chain's CDR3 is CASSLSRGAGGYTF. CDR3 DNA: TGTGCCAGCAGTTTATCCCGGGGGGCGGGTGGCTACACCTTC.

Only one count was recorded for this clone. The chain couples TRBV30 to TRBJ2-2, with TRBD1 identical over 7 bases. Germline lookup yields CDR1 GTSNPN and CDR2 SVGIG (reference sequence). The CDR3 is 14 residues long. V lost 3 bases to trimming and J lost 4 bases; unmatched junction nucleotides: 5. CDR3 loop: CAWRPTGATGELFF. DNA of the CDR3: TGTGCCTGGAGGCCCACAGGGGCCACCGGGGAGCTGTTTTTT.

A single count supports this clone. J is TRBJ2-7 and V is TRBV13, with TRBD1 matching over 7 bases. This CDR3 has 14 amino acids. Germline lookup yields CDR1 PRHDT and CDR2 FYEKMQ (reference sequence). The V segment lost 5 bases and the J segment 2 bases; nucleotides outside the gene matches: 6. The CDR3 loop is CASSPGDRTYEQYF. CDR3 in DNA: TGTGCCAGCAGCCCCGGGGACAGAACCTACGAGCAGTACTTC. Full variable domain (outside the CDR3, taken from reference TRBV13 and TRBJ2-7): AAGVIQSPRHLIKEKRETATLKCYPIPRHDTVYWYQQGPGQDPQFLISFYEKMQSDKGSIPDRFSAQQFSDYHSELNMSSLELGDSALYFCASSPGDRTYEQYFGPGTRLTVT.

This chain uses TRBV6-5 with TRBJ2-1; D is unresolved. Germline CDR1 MNHEY, CDR2 SVGAGI. Trimming removed 2 bases from V and 6 bases from J, with 8 bases in between. The CDR3 is made up of 13 amino acids. In DNA, the CDR3 is TGTGCCAGCAGTTACGATGCTTCCAATGAGCAGTTCTTC. Translating gives CASSYDASNEQFF.

The V and J genes are TRBV7-3 and TRBJ1-1; D might be TRBD1 (6 bases). V lost 2 bases, J lost 3 bases, and 13 bases lay in between. The CDR3 is made up of 15 amino acids. Germline V lookup: CDR1 SGHTA, CDR2 FQGTGA. The CDR3 bases are TGTGCCAGCAGCTTATCGGGTGGGACACACACTGAAGCTTTCTTT. It is translated as CASSLSGGTHTEAFF.

The count of this clone is one. CDR3 loop: CASSPPPGRTDTQYF. As DNA, the CDR3 is TGTGCCAGCAGCCCCCCTCCGGGGCGCACAGATACGCAGTATTTT. This sequence joins TRBV5-4 and TRBJ2-3; D possibly uses TRBD1 or TRBD2 (5 bases each). From germline, CDR1 is SGHNT and CDR2 YYREEE (reference sequence). This CDR3 is 15 amino acids long. V dropped 4 bases and J dropped 1 base, with 13 bases sitting between them.

The chain recombines TRBV5-1 with TRBJ2-7; 7 bases map to TRBD1. V dropped 4 bases and J dropped 0; count of bases not matched to a gene: 10. Germline loops: CDR1 SGHRS, CDR2 YFSETQ. This CDR3 region has 16 residues. This CDR3 is CASSRMPTGNSYEQYF. CDR3 nucleotides: TGCGCCAGCAGCCGAATGCCGACAGGGAACTCCTACGAGCAGTACTTC.

The chain combines TRBV28 with TRBJ1-2, with D perhaps TRBD1 (6 bases). CDR1 MDHEN and CDR2 SYDVKM come from the germline V gene. The CDR3 has 14 amino acids. The V gene lost 8 bases and the J gene lost 4 bases, with 17 bases spanning the gap. CDR3 amino acids: CASGGPGMAYGYTF. CDR3 in DNA: TGTGCCAGCGGGGGGCCAGGGATGGCCTATGGCTACACCTTC.

The V call is TRBV19, the J call TRBJ2-2, with D unresolved. Germline lookup yields CDR1 LNHDA and CDR2 SQIVND (reference sequence). The CDR3 is made up of 11 amino acids. V lost 10 bases, J lost 6 bases, and 9 bases lay in between. In DNA form, the CDR3 reads TGTGCCACCGCTAAGGCCGGGGAGCTGTTTTTT. Encoded protein: CATAKAGELFF.

The chain recombines TRBV2 with TRBJ2-3, with 8 bases that match TRBD1. J gave up 1 base and V 8 bases, and 2 bases lay outside the gene matches. There are 13 residues in the CDR3. The germline gives CDR1 SNHLY, CDR2 FYNNEI. Written as DNA, the CDR3 is TGTGCCAGCGGACAGGGCCGCACAGATACGCAGTATTTT. Translating it yields CASGQGRTDTQYF.

The chain combines TRBV7-3 with TRBJ2-3, with D perhaps TRBD1 (5 bases). There are 18 residues in the CDR3. V was shortened by 1 base and J by 2 bases, with 19 bases between the two germline ends. The V gene's germline CDR1 is SGHTA and CDR2 FQGTGA. DNA for the CDR3: TGTGCCAGCAGCTTAAGGGGCCCAGACCGATACCACACAGATACGCAGTATTTT. It codes for CASSLRGPDRYHTDTQYF.

This clone appeared once. This chain connects TRBV18 to TRBJ2-7, with D possibly being TRBD1 or TRBD2 (5 bases each). CDR1 and CDR2 (germline): KGHSH, LQKENI. CDR3 length: 12 residues. V lost 2 bases and J 6 bases, leaving 8 bases between the germline ends. CDR3 region: CASSPEGREQYF. The CDR3 region has the DNA TGTGCCAGCTCACCAGAGGGGCGCGAGCAGTACTTC.

The chain joins TRBV5-3 to TRBJ1-5, with TRBD1 matching over 10 bases. TRBV5-3 is an ORF, and what it does is uncertain. J gave up 7 bases and V 0 bases, and 7 bases lay outside the gene matches. The CDR3 runs to 16 residues. The CDR3 DNA is TGTGCCAGAAGCTTGGCGGGACAGGGGCAGGGGCAGCCCCAGCATTTT. This encodes CARSLAGQGQGQPQHF.

The V and J genes are TRBV19 and TRBJ2-3, with D maybe TRBD1 (6 bases). V gave up 4 bases and J gave up 0 bases, with 14 bases separating them. The germline CDR1 and CDR2 sequences are LNHDA and SQIVND (reference sequence). The CDR3 totals 16 residues. CDR3 protein: CASSTTGSPSTDTQYF. Written as DNA, the CDR3 is TGTGCCAGTAGTACCACAGGGAGTCCTAGCACAGATACGCAGTATTTT.

The J gene is TRBJ1-5, the V gene TRBV10-3; D might be TRBD1 (5 bases). This CDR3 comprises 13 residues. Trimming shortened V by 6 bases and J by 6 bases, and 12 bases separated the two germline ends. Germline V lookup: CDR1 ENHRY, CDR2 SYGVKD. The CDR3 sequence: CAISPTGRQPQHF. The CDR3 region has the DNA TGTGCCATCAGCCCCACAGGTCGTCAGCCCCAGCATTTT.

Only one count was recorded for this clone. The J gene is TRBJ2-7, the V gene TRBV7-9; 9 positions agree with TRBD2. This CDR3 region has 13 residues. Germline V gene data show CDR1 as SEHNR and CDR2 as FQNEAQ (reference sequence). The J segment lost 7 bases and the V segment lost 8 bases, leaving 9 bases of the junction unmatched. CDR3 residues: CASQVQAGGEQYF. CDR3 bases: TGTGCCAGCCAAGTGCAGGCGGGAGGGGAGCAGTACTTC.

The chain couples TRBV9 to TRBJ2-3; 8 nucleotides line up with TRBD1. The germline V gene has CDR1 SGDLS and CDR2 YYNGEE. The length of the CDR3 is 15 residues. V lost 3 bases and J lost 6; bases outside the gene matches: 9. The CDR3 reads CASSGRQGIGDTQYF. DNA for the CDR3: TGTGCCAGCAGCGGCCGACAGGGGATCGGGGATACGCAGTATTTT. Supplemented by reference TRBV9 and TRBJ2-3, the full variable domain reads DSGVTQTPKHLITATGQRVTLRCSPRSGDLSVYWYQQSLDQGLQFLIQYYNGEERAKGNILERFSAQQFPDLHSELNLSSLELGDSALYFCASSGRQGIGDTQYFGPGTRLTVL.

This chain connects TRBV7-9 to TRBJ1-3; 8 positions agree with TRBD1. V lost 3 bases to trimming and J lost 4 bases; unmatched junction nucleotides: 5. Germline V gene data show CDR1 as SEHNR and CDR2 as FQNEAQ (reference sequence). This CDR3 is 15 amino acids long. The CDR3 protein is CASSLDRDIGNTIYF. CDR3 nucleotides: TGTGCCAGCAGCTTGGACAGGGATATCGGAAACACCATATATTTT.

The chain employs TRBV6-5 and TRBJ1-1, with 9 bases matching TRBD1. The CDR3 has 14 amino acids. V dropped 4 bases and J dropped 1; count of bases not matched to a gene: 1. The germline gives CDR1 MNHEY, CDR2 SVGAGI. The CDR3 sequence: CASSSGQGNTEAFF. The CDR3 DNA reads as TGTGCCAGCAGTTCGGGACAGGGGAACACTGAAGCTTTCTTT.

The chain joins TRBV7-9 to TRBJ1-5; 8 nucleotides match TRBD1. V was pared by 5 bases and J by 5 bases, with 2 bases of the junction left unmatched. Looked up from germline, CDR1 is SEHNR and CDR2 is FQNEAQ (reference sequence). CDR3 length equals 13 residues. The CDR3 protein is CASSGQGDQPQHF. The CDR3 nucleotides read TGTGCCAGCAGCGGACAGGGCGATCAGCCCCAGCATTTT.